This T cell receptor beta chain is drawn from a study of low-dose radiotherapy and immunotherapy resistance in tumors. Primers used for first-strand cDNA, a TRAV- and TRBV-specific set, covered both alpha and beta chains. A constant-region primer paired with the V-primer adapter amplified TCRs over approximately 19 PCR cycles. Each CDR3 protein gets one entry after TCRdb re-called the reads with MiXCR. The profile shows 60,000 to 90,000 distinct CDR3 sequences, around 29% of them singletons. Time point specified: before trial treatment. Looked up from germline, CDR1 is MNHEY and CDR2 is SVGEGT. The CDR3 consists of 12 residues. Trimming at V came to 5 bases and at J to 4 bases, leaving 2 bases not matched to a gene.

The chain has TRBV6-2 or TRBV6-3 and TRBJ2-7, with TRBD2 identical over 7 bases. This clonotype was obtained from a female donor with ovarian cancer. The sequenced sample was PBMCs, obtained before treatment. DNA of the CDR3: TGTGCCAGCAGTGGGAGGGCTTACGAGCAGTACTTC. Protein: CASSGRAYEQYF.